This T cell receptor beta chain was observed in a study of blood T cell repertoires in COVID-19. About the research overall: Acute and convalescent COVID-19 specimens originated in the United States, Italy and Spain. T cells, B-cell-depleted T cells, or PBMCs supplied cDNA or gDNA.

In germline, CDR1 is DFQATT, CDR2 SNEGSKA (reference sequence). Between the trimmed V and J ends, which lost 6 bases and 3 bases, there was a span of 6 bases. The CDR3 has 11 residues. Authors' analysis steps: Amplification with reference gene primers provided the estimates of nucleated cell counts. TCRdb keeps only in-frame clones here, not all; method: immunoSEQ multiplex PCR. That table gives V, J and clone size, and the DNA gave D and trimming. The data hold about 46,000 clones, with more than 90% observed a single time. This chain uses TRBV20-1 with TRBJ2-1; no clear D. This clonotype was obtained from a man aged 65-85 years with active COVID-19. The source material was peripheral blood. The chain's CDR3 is CSARSYNEQFF. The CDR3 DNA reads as TGCAGTGCCCGTAGCTACAATGAGCAGTTCTTC.